This entry features one T cell receptor (beta chain) sequence. Its antigen is undetermined. The data were obtained in a study of cytomegalovirus exposure and HLA in healthy donors. Study-wide background: An early data release held tens of millions of unique TCRs from HLA-typed donors.

With 1 base removed from V and 0 bases from J, the gap between germline ends came to 14 bases. Germline V lookup: CDR1 SGHRS, CDR2 YFSETQ. The CDR3 is 16 amino acids. Whole-study findings and limits: The majority of CMV-associated TCR beta chains were reported as apparently HLA-restricted in a later analysis.

Primers included in the PCR were 60 Vbeta and 13 Jbeta primers. Produced via immunoSEQ multiplex PCR; TCRdb's table is partial and in-frame only. The table has fewer than 250,000 clones, 81% seen once. The V call is TRBV5-1, the J call TRBJ2-7, with a possible D match to TRBD1 (6 bases). The sample comprised PBMCs. This clonotype was obtained from a man in his forties in good health and CMV-seropositive. CDR3 coding DNA: TGCGCCAGCAGCTTGTCGGGACACAGGAGCTCCTACGAGCAGTACTTC. Protein product: CASSLSGHRSSYEQYF.